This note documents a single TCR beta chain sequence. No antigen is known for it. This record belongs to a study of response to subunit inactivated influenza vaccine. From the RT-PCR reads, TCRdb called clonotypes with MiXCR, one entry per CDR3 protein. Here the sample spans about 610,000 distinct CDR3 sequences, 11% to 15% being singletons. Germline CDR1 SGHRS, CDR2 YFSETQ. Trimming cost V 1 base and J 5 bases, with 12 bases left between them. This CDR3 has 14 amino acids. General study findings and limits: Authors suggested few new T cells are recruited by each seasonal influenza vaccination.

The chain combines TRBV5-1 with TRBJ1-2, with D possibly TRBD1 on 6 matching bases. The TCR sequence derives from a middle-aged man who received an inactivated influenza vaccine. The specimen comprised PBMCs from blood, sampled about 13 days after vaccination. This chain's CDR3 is CASSLLGDNYGYTF. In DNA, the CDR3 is TGCGCCAGCAGCTTGCTGGGGGACAATTATGGCTACACCTTC.